These 28 T cell receptor beta chains share one sample of origin, sequenced in a study of cytomegalovirus exposure and HLA in healthy donors. The PCR contained 60 Vbeta and 13 Jbeta primers. Produced via immunoSEQ multiplex PCR; TCRdb's table is partial and in-frame only. This table holds 150,000 or so clones, about 75% found once. Material: PBMCs. These receptors all stem from a man between 18 and 29 years old in good health and CMV-seropositive.

This clone was counted only a few times. This chain joins TRBV19 and TRBJ2-7; TRBD1 is a possible D gene (5 bases). CDR3 length: 13 amino acids. Germline V gene lookup returns CDR1 LNHDA and CDR2 SQIVND (reference sequence). Trimming removed 2 bases at V and 7 bases at J, with 12 bases between. Written as DNA, the CDR3 is TGTGCCAGTAGTATAATTCAGACAGAGGAGCAGTACTTC. Its protein product is CASSIIQTEEQYF.

The rearrangement uses TRBV11-2 and TRBJ2-7; 8 positions agree with TRBD1. The CDR3 extends over 15 amino acids. V dropped 6 bases and J dropped 2; count of bases not matched to a gene: 9. The germline gives CDR1 SGHAT, CDR2 FQNNGV. This CDR3 reads CASRQLRDRPYEQYF. The CDR3, as DNA: TGTGCCAGCAGACAACTCCGGGACAGGCCCTACGAGCAGTACTTC.

This sequence joins TRBV2 and TRBJ2-1, with TRBD2 matching over 7 bases. Germline values: CDR1 SNHLY, CDR2 FYNNEI. The ends lost 0 bases at V and 5 bases at J; junction bases unmatched: 10. The CDR3 has 17 amino acids. CDR3 nucleotides: TGTGCCAGCAGTGAAGCGCTTCTGGCTAGCGGAAACAATGAGCAGTTCTTC. It codes for CASSEALLASGNNEQFF.

This clone came up once. CDR3 loop: CASSRLAGVDADTQYF. CDR3 DNA: TGTGCCAGCAGCCGTCTAGCGGGAGTGGATGCAGATACGCAGTATTTT. The chain combines TRBV4-2 with TRBJ2-3, with 10 positions matching TRBD2. CDR3 length equals 16 residues. V was clipped by 4 bases and J by 4 bases; unmatched bases: 8. Germline CDR1 and CDR2: LGHNA and YNFKEQ.

The genes are TRBV6-1 and TRBJ2-7; maybe TRBD1 (5 bases). Germline V gives CDR1 MNHNS, CDR2 SASEGT. Trimming removed 5 bases at V and 7 bases at J, with 18 bases between. CDR3 size: 14 residues. The DNA of the CDR3 is TGTGCCAGCAGTAGGACACTATCCCTACGAGAGCAGTACTTC. It codes for CASSRTLSLREQYF.

This clone was seen a few times. The chain combines TRBV10-2 with TRBJ2-7; TRBD1 is a possible D gene (6 bases). Germline V CDR1 and CDR2: WSHSY, SAAADI. CDR3 length equals 11 residues. The V end was cut by 10 bases, the J end by 6 bases, with 13 bases between. CDR3 sequence reads: CATQSRGEQYF. CDR3 nucleotides: TGCGCCACCCAGTCCAGGGGCGAGCAGTACTTC.

The rearrangement uses TRBV5-1 and TRBJ1-1; weak D call: TRBD1 (6 bases). CDR3 size: 13 residues. The V end lost 3 bases, the J end lost 9 bases, and 15 bases lay between the germline ends. Germline V lookup: CDR1 SGHRS, CDR2 YFSETQ. In DNA form, the CDR3 reads TGCGCCAGCAGCTGGCAATGGGACACCCAAGCTTTCTTT. Its translation is CASSWQWDTQAFF. Looking up the rest from reference TRBV5-1 and TRBJ1-1 gives the full variable domain: KAGVTQTPRYLIKTRGQQVTLSCSPISGHRSVSWYQQTPGQGLQFLFEYFSETQRNKGNFPGRFSGRQFSNSRSEMNVSTLELGDSALYLCASSWQWDTQAFFGQGTRLTVV.

This clone was counted only a few times. The V gene is TRBV7-9, the J gene TRBJ2-2, with TRBD2 matching 11 bases. V dropped 4 bases and J dropped 5; count of bases not matched to a gene: 6. Germline values: CDR1 SEHNR, CDR2 FQNEAQ (reference sequence). The CDR3 length is 16 residues. The CDR3 loop is CASSWSLAGETGELFF. For the CDR3, the DNA is TGTGCCAGCAGCTGGTCACTAGCGGGAGAAACCGGGGAGCTGTTTTTT.

The chain links TRBV7-9 to TRBJ1-1, with 7 bases that match TRBD1. V lost 1 base and J lost 0; bases outside the gene matches: 14. The germline CDR1 and CDR2 sequences are SEHNR and FQNEAQ (reference sequence). The CDR3 is made up of 19 amino acids. The CDR3 sequence is CASSLGSGQYSLMNTEAFF. The CDR3 bases are TGTGCCAGCAGCTTAGGCTCGGGACAGTATAGCTTGATGAACACTGAAGCTTTCTTT.

The chain recombines TRBV21-1 with TRBJ1-2. TRBV21-1 is described as a pseudogene. The CDR3 spans 15 residues. The CDR3, as DNA: TGTGCCAGCAGCAAAGAGGGGGGGTTGGTCTATGGCTACACCTTC. Translating gives CASSKEGGLVYGYTF.

This clone showed up just a few times. The V call is TRBV2, the J call TRBJ1-4, with 9 positions matching TRBD1. CDR3 size: 14 residues. Germline V gene sequence: CDR1 SNHLY, CDR2 FYNNEI. This chain's CDR3 is CATTLGTGNEKLFF. Here the CDR3 DNA reads TGTGCGACCACATTAGGGACAGGGAACGAAAAACTGTTTTTT.

CDR3 coding DNA: TGCAGTGCGCCGGACAGGACTGAAGCTTTCTTT. Translating it yields CSAPDRTEAFF. The gene calls are TRBV20-1 and TRBJ1-1; 7 bases align to TRBD1. Germline CDR1 and CDR2: DFQATT and SNEGSKA (reference sequence). This CDR3 spans 11 amino acids. The V segment lost 6 bases and the J segment 5 bases; nucleotides outside the gene matches: 3.

The chain employs TRBV6-5 and TRBJ1-5; D call uncertain. The CDR3 spans 14 residues. Germline values: CDR1 MNHEY, CDR2 SVGAGI. V was clipped by 10 bases and J by 6 bases, with 19 bases between them. In DNA, the CDR3 is TGTGCCACTAAAAGGACGGGAGGCGGTCAGCCCCAGCATTTT. Translation gives CATKRTGGGQPQHF.

The chain uses TRBV11-3 and TRBJ2-2, with a tentative D call TRBD2 (6 bases). Germline V gives CDR1 SGHNT, CDR2 YENEEA. The CDR3 loop spans 16 amino acids. The V end lost 2 bases, the J end lost 6 bases, and 16 bases lay between the germline ends. The CDR3 reads CASSLTWRRAPGELFF. The CDR3 DNA reads TGTGCCAGCAGCTTAACCTGGCGGAGGGCGCCCGGGGAGCTGTTTTTT.

The chain links TRBV6-5 to TRBJ2-2, with D perhaps matching TRBD2 (6 bases). Germline V gene sequence: CDR1 MNHEY, CDR2 SVGAGI. This CDR3 has 16 amino acids. The V end was cut by 0 bases, the J end by 5 bases, with 13 bases between. CDR3 bases: TGTGCCAGCAGTTACTCGACCCGGGGGATAACCGGGGAGCTGTTTTTT. Protein sequence: CASSYSTRGITGELFF.

This chain joins TRBV4-1 and TRBJ2-7, with TRBD2 matching over 10 bases. In germline, CDR1 is MGHRA, CDR2 YSYEKL. The CDR3 sequence is 17 residues long. V lost 1 base and J lost 2; bases outside the gene matches: 8. The CDR3 sequence is CASSQGTSGYYPYEQYF. In DNA form, the CDR3 reads TGCGCCAGCAGCCAAGGGACTAGCGGATATTATCCCTACGAGCAGTACTTC.

This clone was counted a few times. The J gene is TRBJ1-5, the V gene TRBV5-1; no clear D. CDR3 length equals 15 residues. Deletions cut 5 bases from V and 7 bases from J, with 19 bases between. The germline CDR1 and CDR2 sequences are SGHRS and YFSETQ. The CDR3 coding sequence is TGCGCCAGCAGGCCAAACCCGTCACTTAAACAGCCCCAGCATTTT. It translates to CASRPNPSLKQPQHF.

There are a few counts of this clone. V gene TRBV6-5 combines with J gene TRBJ2-7, with TRBD2 identical over 9 bases. Per the germline V gene, CDR1 is MNHEY and CDR2 is SVGAGI. Losses at the gene ends were 4 bases for V and 6 bases for J; bases not matched to a gene: 10. The CDR3 runs to 15 residues. CDR3: CASSSGGTSPAEQYF. CDR3 nucleotide sequence: TGTGCCAGCAGTTCTGGAGGGACTAGCCCAGCCGAGCAGTACTTC.

The rearrangement joins TRBV27 to TRBJ2-5; 8 positions agree with TRBD1. Losses at the gene ends were 6 bases for V and 5 bases for J; bases not matched to a gene: 14. Germline CDR1 and CDR2: MNHEY and SMNVEV (reference sequence). The CDR3 length is 16 residues. CDR3 nucleotide sequence: TGTGCCAGCAGCCCACTTCGGGCGGACAGGGCCGAGACCCAGTACTTC. It translates to CASSPLRADRAETQYF.

This clone was observed many times. The V call is TRBV7-9, the J call TRBJ2-1, with 10 bases that match TRBD2. In germline, CDR1 is SEHNR, CDR2 FQNEAQ (reference sequence). V gave up 5 bases and J gave up 4 bases; unmatched junction bases: 5. This CDR3 is built from 15 residues. CDR3 loop: CASSAGLAVYNEQFF. CDR3 coding DNA: TGTGCCAGCAGCGCCGGACTAGCGGTATACAATGAGCAGTTCTTC.

This clone was recorded once. This sequence joins TRBV4-2 and TRBJ1-3, with D hard to call. The CDR3 is 11 amino acids. The V end was cut by 8 bases, the J end by 4 bases, with 6 bases between. The germline V gene has CDR1 LGHNA and CDR2 YNFKEQ. The DNA of the CDR3 is TGTGCCAGCGGGCCCGGAAACACCATATATTTT. This gives the protein CASGPGNTIYF.

This chain joins TRBV2 and TRBJ2-7; 9 bases line up with TRBD1. V dropped 9 bases and J dropped 3; count of bases not matched to a gene: 21. The V gene's germline CDR1 is SNHLY and CDR2 FYNNEI. This CDR3 contains 18 residues. The CDR3 here is CASKFGGTGIGGLYEQYF. In DNA form, the CDR3 reads TGTGCCAGTAAGTTCGGCGGGACAGGGATAGGAGGGCTCTACGAGCAGTACTTC.

V usage is TRBV19 and J usage is TRBJ2-7; TRBD1 might be the D (6 bases). The V and J ends lost 1 base and 2 bases respectively, with 12 bases between them. This CDR3 has 15 amino acids. Germline V gives CDR1 LNHDA, CDR2 SQIVND (reference sequence). CDR3: CASSIARGAPYEQYF. The CDR3 DNA reads as TGTGCCAGTAGTATAGCCAGGGGTGCCCCCTACGAGCAGTACTTC.

The rearrangement uses TRBV5-4 and TRBJ2-7, with 7 bases that match TRBD1. The ends lost 5 bases at V and 0 bases at J; junction bases unmatched: 5. Germline CDR1 is SGHNT and CDR2 is YYREEE (reference sequence). The CDR3 extends over 14 amino acids. CDR3 DNA sequence: TGTGCCAGCAGGGATGGGACAGCCTCCTACGAGCAGTACTTC. Residues: CASRDGTASYEQYF.

The table lists this clone with a few counts. The chain uses TRBV30 and TRBJ2-1; 9 bases agree with TRBD2. Germline V gene sequence: CDR1 GTSNPN, CDR2 SVGIG (reference sequence). V trimming: 2 bases; J trimming: 3 bases; junction bases outside the gene matches: 5. The CDR3 sequence is 15 residues long. CDR3 sequence reads: CAWSLRLADYNEQFF. The CDR3 DNA sequence: TGTGCCTGGAGTCTTAGACTAGCGGACTACAATGAGCAGTTCTTC.

This rearrangement joins TRBV18 to TRBJ1-4; D call uncertain. V gave up 4 bases and J gave up 0 bases, with 12 bases separating them. The germline V gene has CDR1 KGHSH and CDR2 LQKENI. The CDR3 contains 16 residues. The CDR3 spells CASSLSSGTTNEKLFF. CDR3 DNA sequence: TGTGCCAGCTCACTCTCCTCCGGGACAACTAATGAAAAACTGTTTTTT.

The rearrangement uses TRBV5-6 and TRBJ2-7; D is possibly TRBD2 (6 bases). Trimming removed 2 bases from V and 4 bases from J, with 10 bases in between. Germline CDR1 and CDR2: SGHDT and YYEEEE. The CDR3 loop spans 13 amino acids. Here the CDR3 DNA reads TGTGCCAGCAGCTTCGGGAGTGAATACGAGCAGTACTTC. Protein product: CASSFGSEYEQYF.

The CDR3: CASSATGRPSGNTIYF. DNA for the CDR3: TGTGCCAGCAGCGCGACAGGGAGGCCCTCTGGAAACACCATATATTTT. The V call is TRBV7-9, the J call TRBJ1-3, with TRBD1 identical over 7 bases. The V segment lost 5 bases and the J segment 0 bases; nucleotides outside the gene matches: 7. Germline lookup yields CDR1 SEHNR and CDR2 FQNEAQ (reference sequence). There are 16 residues in the CDR3.